This T cell receptor (beta chain) was sequenced for a study of T cell responses to AZD1222 COVID-19 vaccine. Concerning this clone itself: Antigen: not known.

General study findings and limits: Seropositive at baseline were only six AZD1222 recipients. In a largely white British group with more females than males, clonal diversity was possibly underestimated. Repertoires in all cases were sampled only once the peak T cell response had passed.

The method was immunoSEQ multiplex PCR; TCRdb's version includes in-frame clones alone and lacks a portion of them. The sample has around 6,100 clones; 80% to 90% are singletons. This CDR3 is built from 14 residues. Germline values: CDR1 SNHLY, CDR2 FYNNEI. With 1 base removed from V and 7 bases from J, the gap between germline ends came to 13 bases. The specimen was peripheral blood, collected 28 days after the second AZD1222 dose. The chain links TRBV2 to TRBJ1-2; D call uncertain. This sequence was found in an adult who received the AZD1222 COVID-19 vaccine. The CDR3 DNA reads TGTGCCAGCAGTGAAGAGGGTAACTTCTCTGGCTACACCTTC. Residues: CASSEEGNFSGYTF.